This record looks at one TCR beta chain sequence and its context. The V gene end was trimmed by 4 bases and the J gene end by 0 bases; junction bases not matched to a gene: 5. In germline, CDR1 is LNHNV, CDR2 YYDKDF (reference sequence). The CDR3 spans 17 residues. This record comes from a study of shared T cell receptors in the human thymus. Using immunoSEQ multiplex PCR, the repertoire was profiled, and TCRdb retains in-frame clones only, with some absent. The sample includes roughly 410,000 clones, approximately 95% of them seen just once. The sequenced sample was thymocytes. The rearrangement uses TRBV15 and TRBJ2-3, with 12 bases lining up with TRBD2. The sequence came from a human donor. The CDR3, as DNA: TGTGCCACCAGCAAATCCGGGACTAGCGGGAGCACAGATACGCAGTATTTT. This codes for CATSKSGTSGSTDTQYF. Full variable domain (remainder filled in from reference TRBV15 and TRBJ2-3): DAMVIQNPRYQVTQFGKPVTLSCSQTLNHNVMYWYQQKSSQAPKLLFHYYDKDFNNEADTPDNFQSRRPNTSFCFLDIRSPGLGDTAMYLCATSKSGTSGSTDTQYFGPGTRLTVL.